The source of this TCR beta chain is a study of shared clonotypes between healthy human individuals. The authors' processing: Owing to the provision of junction-only sequences devoid of quality scores by immunoSEQ, filtering differed. TCRdb keeps only in-frame clones here, not all; method: immunoSEQ multiplex PCR. V and J calls and clone size come straight from that table; D and trimming were deduced from the DNA. The sample holds some 2,000,000 clones; about 95% are singletons and the top ten take about 1.1%. Naive CD8 populations comprised CD45RO-negative cells positively selected for CCR7, excluding terminally differentiated effector memory CD45RA+ cells. Of note for this clone: The sample carries other DNA sequences with the same CDR3.

The CDR3 loop spans 12 amino acids. V lost 0 bases and J lost 4, with 6 bases in between. From germline, CDR1 is GTSNPN and CDR2 SVGIG (reference sequence). The rearrangement joins TRBV30 to TRBJ1-1; D unclear. This sequence originates from a man aged 18 to 30 in good health. The sequencing input was naive CD8+ T cells sorted from blood. In nucleotides, the CDR3 is TGTGCCTGGAGTGTGGGGAGCACTGAAGCTTTCTTT. Protein sequence: CAWSVGSTEAFF. Variable domain in full (rest from reference TRBV30 and TRBJ1-1): SQTIHQWPATLVQPVGSPLSLECTVEGTSNPNLYWYRQAAGRGLQLLFYSVGIGQISSEVPQNLSASRPQDRQFILSSKKLLLSDSGFYLCAWSVGSTEAFFGQGTRLTVV.